This T cell receptor (beta chain) was obtained from a study of OX40 agonist ivuxolimab in advanced cancers. The wider study: Three individuals attained partial responses, comprising one hepatocellular carcinoma case and two cutaneous melanoma cases. Findings and caveats of the study: No antigen was identified for the clonally expanded peripheral T cells. Averaging showed that CD8+ T cells had more expanded clones than CD4+ did.

Generated by immunoSEQ multiplex PCR, the TCRdb table keeps only in-frame clones and is missing some. The sample comprises tens of thousands of clones, 92% of which are singletons, and 0.95% to 1.3% rests with the top ten. Germline trimming cut 9 bases from V and 3 bases from J; bases unmatched to any gene: 9. Germline V gives CDR1 SNHLY, CDR2 FYNNEI. This CDR3 has 14 residues. A remark on this clone: Its matching antigen is unknown.

Sequencing used CD4+ or CD8+ T cells sorted from blood, obtained in a trial of the OX40 agonist ivuxolimab. The sequence was collected from an adult with an advanced solid tumor such as melanoma, head and neck, liver or kidney cancer. The chain has TRBV2 and TRBJ2-7, with 9 bases fitting TRBD2. The CDR3 sequence is CARGLSSGVYEQYF. CDR3 DNA: TGTGCCAGAGGGCTCTCTAGCGGGGTCTACGAGCAGTACTTC.